Following are 30 T cell receptor beta chains from one sample sequenced in a study of blood T cell repertoires in COVID-19. Profiled with immunoSEQ multiplex PCR; TCRdb holds only in-frame clones, not every one. The table lists 300,000 or so clones, around 89% of them singletons, with roughly 3.6% in the top ten. What was sequenced was peripheral blood. The receptors here all came from a middle-aged woman with acute or convalescent COVID-19.

On this clone: The junction does not match germline at one end; this may be a read error. V and J are TRBV18 and TRBJ2-2; 8 positions agree with TRBD1. Germline loops: CDR1 KGHSH, CDR2 LQKENI. This CDR3 region has 14 residues. The CDR3 sequence: CATSGGADTGELFF. CDR3 nucleotides: TGTGCCACCTCAGGGGGCGCGGACACCGGGGAGCTGTTTTTT. Complete variable domain (other parts from reference TRBV18 and TRBJ2-2): NAGVMQNPRHLVRRRGQEARLRCSPMKGHSHVYWYRQLPEEGLKFMVYLQKENIIDESGMPKERFSAEFPKEGPSILRIQQVVRGDSAAYFCATSGGADTGELFFGEGSRLTVL.

The chain employs TRBV2 and TRBJ1-2, with D hard to call. In germline, CDR1 is SNHLY, CDR2 FYNNEI. Trimming shortened V by 7 bases and J by 2 bases, and 8 bases separated the two germline ends. There are 12 residues in the CDR3. The CDR3 sequence is CASIVRNYGYTF. The CDR3 bases are TGTGCCAGCATAGTCCGCAACTATGGCTACACCTTC.

The rearrangement uses TRBV6-5 and TRBJ2-5, with 8 bases matching TRBD1. The V gene end was trimmed by 4 bases and the J gene end by 5 bases; junction bases not matched to a gene: 3. CDR3 length: 13 amino acids. Germline assignment: CDR1 MNHEY and CDR2 SVGAGI. CDR3 nucleotides: TGTGCCAGCAGTTTACAGGGGGGCGAGACCCAGTACTTC. This translates into CASSLQGGETQYF.

This chain connects TRBV4-1 to TRBJ2-3; unclear D gene. CDR1 MGHRA and CDR2 YSYEKL come from the germline V gene. Trimming shortened V by 1 base and J by 3 bases, and 17 bases separated the two germline ends. The CDR3 length is 17 residues. The chain's CDR3 is CASSQVQALIFTDTQYF. CDR3 sequence (DNA): TGCGCCAGCAGCCAAGTCCAGGCCCTTATTTTTACAGATACGCAGTATTTT.

In its sample, this clone was seen once. The chain employs TRBV2 and TRBJ1-1, with D unresolved. The V end lost 6 bases, the J end lost 0 bases, and 5 bases lay between the germline ends. Per the germline V gene, CDR1 is SNHLY and CDR2 is FYNNEI. The CDR3 is 12 residues long. The CDR3 DNA sequence: TGTGCCAGCAGCCTTTTGAACACTGAAGCTTTCTTT. This translates into CASSLLNTEAFF.

This sequence joins TRBV21-1 and TRBJ2-3; TRBD2 is taken as the D call from the table, unchecked against the DNA. TRBV21-1 is designated a pseudogene. The CDR3 consists of 17 residues. The CDR3 bases are TGTGCCAGCAGCAAAGTACTCCCGGGACTAGCGGAAGATACGCAGTATTTT. Protein sequence: CASSKVLPGLAEDTQYF.

The CDR3 bases are TGCGCCAGCAGAACTTGGGGACAGGGGCAACCTGACTATGGCTACACCTTC. It specifies CASRTWGQGQPDYGYTF. The chain joins TRBV5-1 to TRBJ1-2; 10 bases agree with TRBD1. V dropped 5 bases and J dropped 3; count of bases not matched to a gene: 13. In germline, CDR1 is SGHRS, CDR2 YFSETQ. The CDR3 loop spans 17 amino acids.

This chain joins TRBV5-1 and TRBJ1-5; D perhaps matches TRBD1 (5 bases). With 3 bases removed from V and 2 bases from J, the gap between germline ends came to 12 bases. The germline V gene encodes CDR1 SGHRS and CDR2 YFSETQ. The CDR3 runs to 15 residues. The CDR3 here is CASSSNGAGNQPQHF. CDR3 bases: TGCGCCAGCAGCTCGAATGGGGCCGGCAATCAGCCCCAGCATTTT.

The chain couples TRBV10-1 to TRBJ2-4, with TRBD1 matching over 9 bases. CDR3 length: 14 amino acids. Germline CDR1 is WNHNN and CDR2 is SYGVQD (reference sequence). V dropped 4 bases and J dropped 10; count of bases not matched to a gene: 8. The CDR3 DNA reads as TGCGCCAGCAGTGTCAACCGGGACAGGGAAATTCAGTACTTC. Its translation: CASSVNRDREIQYF.

This chain links TRBV2 with TRBJ1-1; 8 bases match TRBD1. Losses at the gene ends were 6 bases for V and 4 bases for J; bases not matched to a gene: 10. CDR1 SNHLY and CDR2 FYNNEI come from the germline V gene. CDR3 length: 15 amino acids. As DNA, the CDR3 is TGTGCCAGCAGGTCTCAGGGGGCGCGCGGCACTGAAGCTTTCTTT. Its translation is CASRSQGARGTEAFF.

The gene calls are TRBV5-1 and TRBJ1-5; D ambiguous. CDR3 size: 13 residues. The V end lost 0 bases, the J end lost 7 bases, and 8 bases lay between the germline ends. Germline V gene sequence: CDR1 SGHRS, CDR2 YFSETQ. The CDR3 reads CASSLGSGQPQHF. The CDR3 DNA is TGCGCCAGCAGCTTGGGGTCGGGGCAGCCCCAGCATTTT.

This sequence joins TRBV30 and TRBJ1-6, with 8 bases fitting TRBD1. The length of the CDR3 is 14 residues. The germline V gene encodes CDR1 GTSNPN and CDR2 SVGIG (reference sequence). Trimming took 3 bases from V and 6 from J; bases not matched to a gene: 4. In DNA form, the CDR3 reads TGTGCCTGGAGGGGGGGACAGGCTAATTCACCCCTCCACTTT. Translation gives CAWRGGQANSPLHF.

The chain links TRBV7-9 to TRBJ2-3; no firm D call. The germline CDR1 and CDR2 sequences are SEHNR and FQNEAQ (reference sequence). V was trimmed by 4 bases and J by 5 bases, leaving 7 bases between them. This CDR3 comprises 12 residues. For the CDR3, the DNA is TGTGCCAGCAGCTCTAATTTAGATACGCAGTATTTT. It is translated as CASSSNLDTQYF.

V is TRBV10-3 and J is TRBJ1-1; 9 bases line up with TRBD1. J gave up 5 bases and V 7 bases, and 8 bases lay outside the gene matches. This CDR3 has 14 residues. Germline V gene data show CDR1 as ENHRY and CDR2 as SYGVKD. The CDR3 DNA sequence: TGTGCCATCAACGGAGGACAGGGGTGGACTGAAGCTTTCTTT. Translating gives CAINGGQGWTEAFF.

The J gene is TRBJ2-7, the V gene TRBV10-2, with D perhaps TRBD1 (6 bases). From germline, CDR1 is WSHSY and CDR2 SAAADI. The V end was cut by 6 bases, the J end by 5 bases, with 17 bases between. The CDR3 loop spans 14 amino acids. The CDR3 spells CASSRGTKAHEQYV. DNA for the CDR3: TGCGCCAGCAGCCGAGGGACAAAGGCCCACGAGCAGTACGTC.

This clone was counted only a few times. The chain carries TRBV19 and TRBJ1-2; 9 bases match TRBD1. The germline V gene has CDR1 LNHDA and CDR2 SQIVND (reference sequence). The V and J ends lost 8 bases and 2 bases, in that order; junction bases with no gene match: 6. The CDR3 is 14 residues long. In DNA, the CDR3 is TGTGCCAGTGTCCGGGACAGGGCGAACTATGGCTACACCTTC. The encoded protein is CASVRDRANYGYTF.

This chain joins TRBV30 and TRBJ1-2, with 7 bases that match TRBD1. This CDR3 region has 12 residues. V lost 8 bases and J lost 7; bases outside the gene matches: 10. Germline CDR1 GTSNPN, CDR2 SVGIG (reference sequence). The CDR3 reads CAGRQGRSGYTF. The DNA of the CDR3 is TGTGCCGGACGACAGGGTAGGAGTGGCTACACCTTC.

The rearrangement links TRBV5-4 to TRBJ1-1, with a tentative D call TRBD1 (5 bases). In germline, CDR1 is SGHNT, CDR2 YYREEE (reference sequence). V gave up 6 bases and J gave up 2 bases, with 17 bases separating them. This CDR3 has 15 residues. The CDR3 bases are TGTGCCAGCAACCGCGGGGGTCCGATTAACACTGAAGCTTTCTTT. Translating it yields CASNRGGPINTEAFF. The full variable domain, rest sourced from reference TRBV5-4 and TRBJ1-1, is ETGVTQSPTHLIKTRGQQVTLRCSSQSGHNTVSWYQQALGQGPQFIFQYYREEENGRGNFPPRFSGLQFPNYSSELNVNALELDDSALYLCASNRGGPINTEAFFGQGTRLTVV.

The V and J genes are TRBV5-5 and TRBJ2-2, with 7 bases fitting TRBD2. The CDR3 sequence is 16 residues long. The V and J ends lost 1 base and 3 bases, in that order; junction bases with no gene match: 6. CDR1 is SGHKS and CDR2 is YYEKEE in the germline V gene (reference sequence). This CDR3 is CASSLLAGVDTGELFF. As DNA, the CDR3 is TGTGCCAGCAGCTTGCTCGCGGGGGTGGACACCGGGGAGCTGTTTTTT.

On this clone itself: One end of the junction is discordant with germline, which a read error may explain. The rearrangement uses TRBV5-1 and TRBJ2-4, with 9 bases fitting TRBD1. The CDR3 sequence is 11 residues long. CDR1 is SGHRS and CDR2 is YFSETQ in the germline V gene. CDR3 sequence (DNA): TGCGCCAGCAGCTTGGAGGGACAGGGACCCTTC. Translation: CASSLEGQGPF.

Only a few counts were recorded for this clone. This chain links TRBV6-2 or TRBV6-3 with TRBJ2-3; possible D gene TRBD1, 6 bases. The CDR3 extends over 14 amino acids. Per germline, CDR1 MNHEY and CDR2 SVGEGT. V was pared by 6 bases and J by 0 bases, with 10 bases between. CDR3 sequence: CASSFTGSTDTQYF. The CDR3 DNA is TGTGCCAGCAGCTTTACAGGGAGCACAGATACGCAGTATTTT.

The chain employs TRBV6-6 and TRBJ2-5; 8 nucleotides match TRBD2. Germline V lookup: CDR1 MNHNY, CDR2 SVGAGI (reference sequence). After removal of 1 base from V and 0 bases from J, the junction contained 1 base not matched to a gene. The CDR3 runs 15 residues. The CDR3 protein is CASSYFGGDQETQYF. CDR3 sequence (DNA): TGTGCCAGCAGTTACTTCGGGGGGGACCAAGAGACCCAGTACTTC.

The chain is built from TRBV11-2 and TRBJ2-1; maybe TRBD2 (6 bases). V gave up 5 bases and J gave up 7 bases, with 18 bases separating them. CDR3 length: 15 amino acids. The V gene's germline CDR1 is SGHAT and CDR2 FQNNGV. The CDR3 DNA sequence: TGTGCCAGCAGCCCCCAGAGTAGCGGAAGAAATGAGCAGTTCTTC. It specifies CASSPQSSGRNEQFF.

The rearrangement joins TRBV3-1 (or the pseudogene TRBV3-2) to TRBJ1-3, with 7 bases identical to TRBD1. Germline V gives CDR1 LGHDT, CDR2 YNNKEL (reference sequence). This CDR3 spans 13 amino acids. The V gene end was trimmed by 8 bases and the J gene end by 1 base; junction bases not matched to a gene: 2. The CDR3 DNA sequence: TGTGCCAGCCGACAGGGTTCTGGAAACACCATATATTTT. Amino acid sequence: CASRQGSGNTIYF.

The rearrangement uses TRBV3-1 (or the pseudogene TRBV3-2) and TRBJ1-1; D unresolved. Trimming took 1 base from V and 8 from J, leaving 8 bases between them. The length of the CDR3 is 12 residues. The V gene's germline CDR1 is LGHDT and CDR2 YNNKEL (reference sequence). The CDR3 bases are TGTGCCAGCAGCCAAGGATCCAGAGAAGCTTTCTTT. Translation gives CASSQGSREAFF.

The chain uses TRBV5-1 and TRBJ1-2; D may be TRBD1 (5 bases). The CDR3 covers 15 residues. Germline V gene sequence: CDR1 SGHRS, CDR2 YFSETQ. V lost 0 bases and J 5 bases, leaving 14 bases between the germline ends. The CDR3 region is CASSLEAGRVYGYTF. The CDR3 DNA sequence: TGCGCCAGCAGCTTGGAGGCAGGGAGGGTTTATGGCTACACCTTC.

The genes are TRBV11-2 and TRBJ2-7, with TRBD2 matching over 10 bases. Germline lookup yields CDR1 SGHAT and CDR2 FQNNGV. The J segment lost 2 bases and the V segment lost 3 bases, leaving 4 bases of the junction unmatched. This CDR3 spans 15 amino acids. The CDR3 bases are TGTGCCAGCAGCTTTGAGCGGGGGGGGACCTACGAGCAGTACGTC. Translated: CASSFERGGTYEQYV.

The chain links TRBV19 to TRBJ1-1, with D perhaps TRBD1 (5 bases). Trimming pared 8 bases from V and 0 bases from J, leaving 10 bases between. CDR1 and CDR2 (germline): LNHDA, SQIVND (reference sequence). The CDR3 runs to 13 residues. As DNA, the CDR3 is TGTGCCAGTCGACAGACTTTGAACACTGAAGCTTTCTTT. It encodes CASRQTLNTEAFF.

The chain recombines TRBV20-1 with TRBJ1-2; D not resolved. CDR1 is DFQATT and CDR2 is SNEGSKA in the germline V gene (reference sequence). V was clipped by 7 bases and J by 8 bases, with 11 bases between them. The CDR3 runs to 10 residues. The CDR3 DNA reads as TGCAGTGGGGAGGGTTCCGGCTACACCTTC. Translating gives CSGEGSGYTF.

This sequence joins TRBV9 and TRBJ1-1; D might be TRBD1 (6 bases). V lost 4 bases and J lost 1, with 11 bases in between. The CDR3 covers 14 residues. CDR1 and CDR2 from the germline V gene are SGDLS and YYNGEE. The CDR3 DNA reads TGTGCCAGCAGCTTCTCGACAGGGAACACTGAAGCTTTCTTT. This encodes CASSFSTGNTEAFF.